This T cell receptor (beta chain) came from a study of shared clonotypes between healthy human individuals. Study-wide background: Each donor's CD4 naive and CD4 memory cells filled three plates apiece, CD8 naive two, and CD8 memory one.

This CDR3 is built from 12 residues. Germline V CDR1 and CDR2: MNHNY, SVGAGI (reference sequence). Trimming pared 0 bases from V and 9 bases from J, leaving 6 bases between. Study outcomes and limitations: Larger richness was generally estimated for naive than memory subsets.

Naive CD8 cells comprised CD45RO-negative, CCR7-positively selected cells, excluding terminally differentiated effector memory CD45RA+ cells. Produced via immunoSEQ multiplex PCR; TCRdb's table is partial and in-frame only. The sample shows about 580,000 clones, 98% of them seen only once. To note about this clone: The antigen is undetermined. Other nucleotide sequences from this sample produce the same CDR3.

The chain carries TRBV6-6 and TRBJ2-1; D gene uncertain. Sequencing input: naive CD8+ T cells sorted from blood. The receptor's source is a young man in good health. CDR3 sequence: CASSYSTSEQFF. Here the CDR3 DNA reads TGTGCCAGCAGTTACTCGACCTCTGAGCAGTTCTTC.